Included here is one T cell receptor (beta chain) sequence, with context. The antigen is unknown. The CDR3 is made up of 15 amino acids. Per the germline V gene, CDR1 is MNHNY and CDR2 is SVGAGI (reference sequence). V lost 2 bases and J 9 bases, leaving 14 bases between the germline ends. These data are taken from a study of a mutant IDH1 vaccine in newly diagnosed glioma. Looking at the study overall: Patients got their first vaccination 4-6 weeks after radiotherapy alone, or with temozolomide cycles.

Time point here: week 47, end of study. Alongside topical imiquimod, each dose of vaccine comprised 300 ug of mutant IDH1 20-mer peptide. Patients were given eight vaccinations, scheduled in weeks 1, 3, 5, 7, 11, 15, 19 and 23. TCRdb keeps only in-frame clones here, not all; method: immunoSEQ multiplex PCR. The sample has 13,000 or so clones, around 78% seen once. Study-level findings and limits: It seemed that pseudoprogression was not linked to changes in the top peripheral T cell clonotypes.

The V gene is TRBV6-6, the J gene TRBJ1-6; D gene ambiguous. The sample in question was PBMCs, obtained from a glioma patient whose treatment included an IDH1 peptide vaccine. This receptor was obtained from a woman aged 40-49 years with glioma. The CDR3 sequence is CASSYPGEKLSPLHF. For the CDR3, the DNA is TGTGCCAGCAGTTACCCAGGTGAAAAACTTTCACCCCTCCACTTT.